This is a list of T cell receptor beta chains from one sample in a study of a mutant IDH1 vaccine in newly diagnosed glioma. These receptors have no identified antigens. Libraries were prepared by immunoSEQ multiplex PCR; TCRdb keeps only in-frame clonotypes and omits some of them. This sample has about 69,000 clones, with around nine tenths found just once. This sample comprised PBMCs, obtained from a glioma patient whose treatment included an IDH1 peptide vaccine. Receptors were obtained from a young man with glioma. The CDR3 runs from the conserved cysteine through the conserved F or W. The D gene is left open where the match is weak. Only some rows state a clone size, as once, few, many or a class for expanded clones.

j_call: TRBJ1-4; clone_size: .; d_call: .; v_call: TRBV19; cdr3_aa: CASSTRGGLLFF; cdr3_nt: TGTGCCAGTAGTACCCGTGGGGGGCTACTGTTTTTT
j_call: TRBJ2-2; clone_size: .; d_call: .; v_call: TRBV5-4; cdr3_aa: CASSDRQLSNTGELFF; cdr3_nt: TGTGCCAGCAGCGACCGACAGCTATCGAACACCGGGGAGCTGTTTTTT
j_call: TRBJ2-1; clone_size: .; d_call: .; v_call: TRBV2; cdr3_aa: CASSEAAVLNEQFF; cdr3_nt: TGTGCCAGCAGTGAAGCGGCCGTACTCAATGAGCAGTTCTTC
j_call: TRBJ1-2; clone_size: .; d_call: TRBD1; v_call: TRBV5-1; cdr3_aa: CASSPRQGSNYGYTF; cdr3_nt: TGCGCCAGCAGCCCCCGACAGGGATCAAACTATGGCTACACCTTC
j_call: TRBJ1-2; clone_size: .; d_call: TRBD1; v_call: TRBV25-1; cdr3_aa: CASSVGQAGYTF; cdr3_nt: TGTGCCAGCAGTGTGGGACAGGCTGGCTACACCTTC
j_call: TRBJ1-2; clone_size: once; d_call: .; v_call: TRBV5-8; cdr3_aa: CASSRGTVNYGYTF; cdr3_nt: TGTGCCAGCAGCCGAGGAACGGTGAACTATGGCTACACCTTC
j_call: TRBJ2-3; clone_size: .; d_call: .; v_call: TRBV10-3; cdr3_aa: CAISERRAEAQYF; cdr3_nt: TGTGCCATCAGTGAACGAAGGGCCGAGGCGCAGTATTTT
j_call: TRBJ2-7; clone_size: .; d_call: TRBD2; v_call: TRBV7-2; cdr3_aa: CASSLSVGGGEDEQYF; cdr3_nt: TGTGCCAGCAGCTTAAGCGTTGGCGGGGGGGAAGACGAGCAGTACTTC
j_call: TRBJ2-1; clone_size: .; d_call: .; v_call: TRBV2; cdr3_aa: CASSETGAGDWVNEQFF; cdr3_nt: TGTGCCAGCAGTGAAACGGGGGCGGGAGATTGGGTCAATGAGCAGTTCTTC
j_call: TRBJ2-5; clone_size: once; d_call: TRBD1; v_call: TRBV2; cdr3_aa: CASRAGTGWETQYF; cdr3_nt: TGTGCCAGCAGGGCCGGGACAGGGTGGGAGACCCAGTACTTC
j_call: TRBJ2-2; clone_size: once; d_call: .; v_call: TRBV11-2; cdr3_aa: CASSLWQGSTGELFF; cdr3_nt: TGTGCCAGCAGCTTATGGCAGGGGAGCACCGGGGAGCTGTTTTTT
j_call: TRBJ2-3; clone_size: .; d_call: .; v_call: TRBV19; cdr3_aa: CASKGGGHPSTDTQYF; cdr3_nt: TGTGCCAGTAAGGGTGGGGGACACCCTAGCACAGATACGCAGTATTTT
j_call: TRBJ2-1; clone_size: .; d_call: .; v_call: TRBV10-3; cdr3_aa: CAISESRAGNEQFF; cdr3_nt: TGTGCCATCAGTGAGTCGAGGGCGGGCAATGAGCAGTTCTTC
j_call: TRBJ2-1; clone_size: .; d_call: .; v_call: TRBV28; cdr3_aa: CASSLYQGNEQFF; cdr3_nt: TGTGCCAGCAGCCTCTATCAGGGGAATGAGCAGTTCTTC
j_call: TRBJ2-1; clone_size: .; d_call: TRBD2; v_call: TRBV19; cdr3_aa: CASSIPGLAGGHEQFF; cdr3_nt: TGTGCCAGTAGTATACCGGGACTAGCGGGAGGGCATGAGCAGTTCTTC
j_call: TRBJ2-7; clone_size: few; d_call: .; v_call: TRBV21-1; cdr3_aa: CASSTRTAPEQYF; cdr3_nt: TGTGCCAGCAGCACCAGGACGGCCCCCGAGCAGTACTTC